This T cell receptor (beta chain) was sequenced during a study of beta chain features in type 1 diabetes. Trimming took 5 bases from V and 0 from J, leaving 1 base between them. This CDR3 has 11 residues. CDR1 and CDR2 (germline): GTSNPN, SVGIG (reference sequence). Regarding the study as a whole: When Type 1 diabetes patients were examined, their TCRB CDR3s proved moderately but significantly shorter in all four CD4+ subsets.

Reverse transcribing all isolated RNA meant expressed TCRB transcripts were sequenced. Assay: immunoSEQ multiplex PCR; the TCRdb copy retains only in-frame clones and omits some. Here the sample spans nearly 350,000 clones, roughly 9% being singletons. A remark on this clone: The antigen is undetermined. Within the sample, other DNA sequences also encode this same CDR3.

V usage is TRBV30 and J usage is TRBJ2-2; the D is unclear. What was sequenced was central memory CD4+ T cells from blood. The TCR was taken from a man between 25 and 39 years old with type 1 diabetes. The CDR3 sequence is CAWANTGELFF. The CDR3 region has the DNA TGTGCCTGGGCGAACACCGGGGAGCTGTTTTTT.